The 31 T cell receptor beta chains in this list originate from one sample, sequenced in a study of OX40 agonist ivuxolimab in advanced cancers. TCRdb's copy holds only in-frame clones and misses some; the assay was immunoSEQ multiplex PCR. The table has about 62,000 clones, 80% to 95% seen once; the top ten hold about an eighth. Sequencing was performed on CD4+ or CD8+ T cells sorted from blood, taken in a trial of the OX40 agonist ivuxolimab. These receptors originate from an adult with an advanced solid tumor such as melanoma, head and neck, liver or kidney cancer.

This clone has just one count. The chain carries TRBV4-1 and TRBJ2-2, with D possibly being TRBD1 or TRBD2 (5 bases each). The CDR3 has 15 amino acids. Germline V gives CDR1 MGHRA, CDR2 YSYEKL. V was shortened by 4 bases and J by 6 bases, with 15 bases between the two germline ends. Here the CDR3 reads CASSPSAGRAGELFF. DNA for the CDR3: TGCGCCAGCAGCCCCTCGGCAGGGCGGGCCGGGGAGCTGTTTTTT.

This chain links TRBV30 with TRBJ2-7; maybe TRBD1 (6 bases). The CDR3 extends over 13 amino acids. V was pared by 0 bases and J by 1 base, with 7 bases between. From germline, CDR1 is GTSNPN and CDR2 SVGIG (reference sequence). The CDR3 bases are TGTGCCTGGAGTGTGGGGGCTTCCTACGAGCAGTACTTC. Translation gives CAWSVGASYEQYF. Combining the CDR3 with reference TRBV30 and TRBJ2-7 gives the whole variable domain SQTIHQWPATLVQPVGSPLSLECTVEGTSNPNLYWYRQAAGRGLQLLFYSVGIGQISSEVPQNLSASRPQDRQFILSSKKLLLSDSGFYLCAWSVGASYEQYFGPGTRLTVT.

This clone was observed a single time. This sequence joins TRBV11-2 and TRBJ1-1; D uncertain. This CDR3 spans 15 amino acids. CDR1 and CDR2 (germline): SGHAT, FQNNGV. V gave up 6 bases and J gave up 1 base, with 15 bases separating them. This CDR3 reads CASSLSGGENTEAFF. In DNA, the CDR3 is TGTGCCAGCAGTCTTAGCGGTGGGGAGAACACTGAAGCTTTCTTT.

This chain joins TRBV7-6 and TRBJ2-2; D is uncertain. CDR3 size: 14 residues. Germline V gene sequence: CDR1 SGHVS, CDR2 FNYEAQ. V lost 1 base and J 4 bases, leaving 7 bases between the germline ends. DNA of the CDR3: TGTGCCAGCAGCTTAGAAACGGGCACCGGGGAGCTGTTTTTT. Its translation: CASSLETGTGELFF.

The CDR3 nucleotides are TGCAGCGTTGTAGACCGGCGCTCCTACGAGCAGTACTTC. It codes for CSVVDRRSYEQYF. This chain uses TRBV29-1 with TRBJ2-7; D not certain. Trimming cost V 4 bases and J 0 bases, with 10 bases left between them. The CDR3 has 13 residues. Germline V gene sequence: CDR1 SQVTM, CDR2 ANQGSEA.

The chain is built from TRBV19 and TRBJ2-7; the D is unclear. Germline V gives CDR1 LNHDA, CDR2 SQIVND (reference sequence). Trimming left V 3 bases short and J 3 bases short, with 12 bases between. This CDR3 is built from 14 residues. The CDR3 protein is CASSISGVDYEQYF. CDR3 in DNA: TGTGCCAGTAGTATTTCCGGCGTAGACTACGAGCAGTACTTC.

The chain uses TRBV7-9 and TRBJ2-7; D is perhaps TRBD1 (5 bases). This CDR3 is built from 16 residues. Trimming stripped 3 bases from V and 2 bases from J, with 17 bases between. Germline assignment: CDR1 SEHNR and CDR2 FQNEAQ (reference sequence). CDR3: CASSFNPLTATYEQYF. The CDR3, as DNA: TGTGCCAGCAGCTTTAACCCCCTGACAGCTACCTACGAGCAGTACTTC. The whole variable domain, remainder taken from reference TRBV7-9 and TRBJ2-7, is DTGVSQNPRHKITKRGQNVTFRCDPISEHNRLYWYRQTLGQGPEFLTYFQNEAQLEKSRLLSDRFSAERPKGSFSTLEIQRTEQGDSAMYLCASSFNPLTATYEQYFGPGTRLTVT.

The chain is built from TRBV4-3 and TRBJ1-4, with a weak D call TRBD1 (6 bases). The germline gives CDR1 LGHNA, CDR2 YSLEER. Trimming took 3 bases from V and 7 from J, leaving 12 bases between them. The CDR3 runs 14 residues. CDR3 loop: CASSHPQGGEKLFF. CDR3 DNA sequence: TGCGCCAGCAGCCATCCACAGGGTGGTGAAAAACTGTTTTTT.

This chain joins TRBV7-6 and TRBJ2-3, with D perhaps matching TRBD1 (6 bases). V was trimmed by 5 bases and J by 2 bases, leaving 14 bases between them. This CDR3 region has 15 residues. Germline assignment: CDR1 SGHVS and CDR2 FNYEAQ. In nucleotides, the CDR3 is TGTGCCAGCAGCCTCCGGGACATCCCCACAGATACGCAGTATTTT. Its protein product is CASSLRDIPTDTQYF.

The V gene is TRBV29-1, the J gene TRBJ2-7; unclear D gene. V was trimmed by 4 bases and J by 7 bases, leaving 11 bases between them. CDR3 length equals 11 residues. Germline values: CDR1 SQVTM, CDR2 ANQGSEA. The CDR3, as DNA: TGCAGCGTTGTTATTATGGGGGAGCAGTACTTC. Amino acids: CSVVIMGEQYF.

The chain recombines TRBV19 with TRBJ2-7; no firm D call. This CDR3 region has 13 residues. Germline V CDR1 and CDR2: LNHDA, SQIVND (reference sequence). V lost 3 bases, J lost 1 base, and 7 bases lay in between. CDR3 protein: CASSIYRSYEQYF. DNA of the CDR3: TGTGCCAGTAGTATTTACAGATCCTACGAGCAGTACTTC.

V is TRBV2 and J is TRBJ1-5; D gene unclear. Germline assignment: CDR1 SNHLY and CDR2 FYNNEI. The CDR3 contains 15 residues. V was trimmed by 8 bases and J by 4 bases, leaving 18 bases between them. CDR3 loop: CASSSSTLLNQPQHF. The CDR3 DNA reads as TGTGCCAGCTCCAGCTCGACCCTACTTAATCAGCCCCAGCATTTT.

The genes are TRBV9 and TRBJ2-7; maybe TRBD1 (5 bases). The V end was cut by 0 bases, the J end by 0 bases, with 10 bases between. CDR1 is SGDLS, CDR2 YYNGEE, per germline. This CDR3 has 15 amino acids. The CDR3: CASSVATGLSYEQYF. CDR3 in DNA: TGTGCCAGCAGCGTAGCTACAGGCCTCTCCTACGAGCAGTACTTC.

This chain joins TRBV7-8 and TRBJ2-7; 11 bases map to TRBD2. Germline trimming cut 5 bases from V and 4 bases from J; bases unmatched to any gene: 1. The V gene's germline CDR1 is SGHVS and CDR2 FQNEAQ. CDR3 length: 13 residues. The CDR3 reads CASSPSGRYEQYF. CDR3 DNA: TGTGCCAGCAGCCCTAGCGGGAGGTACGAGCAGTACTTC.

CDR3 sequence (DNA): TGTGCCAGCAGCTTATACTCGGCAGGGGCTACAGATACGCAGTATTTT. As protein: CASSLYSAGATDTQYF. The V call is TRBV7-3, the J call TRBJ2-3; perhaps TRBD1 as D (6 bases). Trimming cost V 2 bases and J 3 bases, with 15 bases left between them. The length of the CDR3 is 16 residues. The germline gives CDR1 SGHTA, CDR2 FQGTGA.

This rearrangement joins TRBV2 to TRBJ1-1; perhaps TRBD1 as D (6 bases). This CDR3 is 12 amino acids long. Per germline, CDR1 SNHLY and CDR2 FYNNEI. Trimming stripped 8 bases from V and 4 bases from J, with 11 bases between. Written as DNA, the CDR3 is TGTGCCAGCGAACAGGGTTTCACTGAAGCTTTCTTT. Protein sequence: CASEQGFTEAFF.

Notes on this clone: The same CDR3 also results from other DNA sequences found in this sample. The chain joins TRBV9 to TRBJ1-5; the match to TRBD1 covers 7 bases. This CDR3 has 13 amino acids. Losses at the gene ends were 3 bases for V and 5 bases for J; bases not matched to a gene: 2. CDR1 is SGDLS and CDR2 is YYNGEE in the germline V gene. CDR3 residues: CASSDRGDQPQHF. Written as DNA, the CDR3 is TGTGCCAGCAGCGACAGGGGCGATCAGCCCCAGCATTTT. Together with reference TRBV9 and TRBJ1-5, the CDR3 gives the full variable domain: DSGVTQTPKHLITATGQRVTLRCSPRSGDLSVYWYQQSLDQGLQFLIQYYNGEERAKGNILERFSAQQFPDLHSELNLSSLELGDSALYFCASSDRGDQPQHFGDGTRLSIL.

The chain combines TRBV7-6 with TRBJ2-1; 8 nucleotides line up with TRBD2. V shed 1 base and J 9 bases; nucleotides not matched to a gene: 8. CDR1 and CDR2 (germline): SGHVS, FNYEAQ. The CDR3 sequence is 15 residues long. The CDR3 loop reads CASSLGGDRGGEQFF. Written as DNA, the CDR3 is TGTGCCAGCAGCTTAGGCGGGGACCGGGGGGGTGAGCAGTTCTTC.

The rearrangement links TRBV27 to TRBJ1-5; D perhaps matches TRBD1 (5 bases). Trimming took 3 bases from V and 7 from J, leaving 10 bases between them. Germline V CDR1 and CDR2: MNHEY, SMNVEV (reference sequence). The CDR3 totals 13 residues. Here the CDR3 reads CASSLGVGQPQHF. CDR3 DNA: TGTGCCAGCAGTTTGGGGGTTGGCCAGCCCCAGCATTTT.

V and J are TRBV1 and TRBJ2-1. TRBV1 is a listed pseudogene. CDR3 length: 17 residues. CDR3 sequence: CTSSQEERASNYNEQFF. The CDR3 DNA follows: TGCACCAGCAGCCAAGAGGAACGGGCGTCTAACTACAATGAGCAGTTCTTC.

The CDR3 reads CASSIAGGTEAFF. The CDR3 region has the DNA TGTGCCAGTAGTATAGCTGGGGGAACTGAAGCTTTCTTT. J is TRBJ1-1 and V is TRBV19, with D tentatively TRBD1 (5 bases). CDR3 length: 13 amino acids. CDR1 and CDR2 from the germline V gene are LNHDA and SQIVND (reference sequence). V was trimmed by 1 base and J by 5 bases, leaving 8 bases between them.

CDR3 sequence reads: CASSQDTISTPDSYNEQFF. The CDR3 nucleotides read TGTGCCAGCAGCCAAGATACCATTTCAACCCCAGACTCCTACAATGAGCAGTTCTTC. This sequence joins TRBV14 and TRBJ2-1; D unresolved. CDR3 length equals 19 residues. V lost 0 bases, J lost 0 bases, and 18 bases lay in between. The V gene's germline CDR1 is SGHDN and CDR2 FVKESK.

The chain uses TRBV15 and TRBJ1-2, with D possibly being TRBD1 (5 bases). This CDR3 region has 15 residues. Germline CDR1 and CDR2: LNHNV and YYDKDF (reference sequence). Trimming removed 1 base at V and 4 bases at J, with 13 bases between. DNA of the CDR3: TGTGCCACCAGCAGAGGGGAGGGGTTGGTCTATGGCTACACCTTC. The encoded protein is CATSRGEGLVYGYTF.

The chain is built from TRBV27 and TRBJ1-1; the match to TRBD1 covers 7 bases. The CDR3 has 15 amino acids. The V and J ends lost 6 bases and 1 base, in that order; junction bases with no gene match: 8. The germline V gene encodes CDR1 MNHEY and CDR2 SMNVEV (reference sequence). The CDR3 sequence is CASRTTPGGNTEAFF. The CDR3, as DNA: TGTGCCAGCAGGACCACCCCAGGGGGGAACACTGAAGCTTTCTTT.

The J gene is TRBJ1-2, the V gene TRBV6-5, with no clear D. CDR1 and CDR2 from the germline V gene are MNHEY and SVGAGI. V was trimmed by 0 bases and J by 3 bases, leaving 14 bases between them. CDR3 length: 16 residues. CDR3 DNA sequence: TGTGCCAGCAGTTACTCGGAGGCGTCGATTGACTATGGCTACACCTTC. This encodes CASSYSEASIDYGYTF.

This chain joins TRBV19 and TRBJ1-1; no reliable D call. Germline V gene lookup returns CDR1 LNHDA and CDR2 SQIVND (reference sequence). V lost 3 bases, J lost 0 bases, and 11 bases lay in between. CDR3 size: 15 residues. The CDR3 nucleotides read TGTGCCAGTAGTATTTTATCTGGTATGAACACTGAAGCTTTCTTT. Amino acids: CASSILSGMNTEAFF.

The J gene is TRBJ2-5, the V gene TRBV7-2; 11 bases match TRBD2. CDR3 length: 16 amino acids. CDR1 is SGHTA, CDR2 FQGNSA, per germline. The ends lost 1 base at V and 5 bases at J; junction bases unmatched: 6. CDR3 residues: CASSLDALAGVETQYF. CDR3 DNA sequence: TGTGCCAGCAGCTTAGACGCACTAGCGGGAGTGGAGACCCAGTACTTC.

This clone has a single count. The genes are TRBV18 and TRBJ2-1, with TRBD2 identical over 9 bases. V gave up 3 bases and J gave up 4 bases; unmatched junction bases: 7. This CDR3 comprises 16 residues. Germline loops: CDR1 KGHSH, CDR2 LQKENI. CDR3 sequence: CASSPSSAGGYNEQFF. The DNA for the CDR3 is TGTGCCAGCTCACCTTCCTCAGCGGGGGGTTACAATGAGCAGTTCTTC.

The chain recombines TRBV2 with TRBJ2-3; no definite D call. CDR3 length: 10 amino acids. V was clipped by 7 bases and J by 4 bases, with 3 bases between them. Per germline, CDR1 SNHLY and CDR2 FYNNEI. This CDR3 reads CASMADTQYF. In DNA form, the CDR3 reads TGTGCCAGCATGGCAGATACGCAGTATTTT.

The chain links TRBV7-2 to TRBJ2-7; 11 bases map to TRBD2. The CDR3 runs to 16 residues. From germline, CDR1 is SGHTA and CDR2 FQGNSA. The V gene end was trimmed by 5 bases and the J gene end by 5 bases; junction bases not matched to a gene: 11. The CDR3 is CASSLQLAGERHEQYF. DNA for the CDR3: TGTGCCAGCAGCCTACAACTAGCGGGGGAGCGCCACGAGCAGTACTTC.

The V gene is TRBV6-5, the J gene TRBJ1-3; weak D call: TRBD1 (6 bases). The CDR3 length is 15 residues. The V gene's germline CDR1 is MNHEY and CDR2 SVGAGI. Trimming pared 6 bases from V and 0 bases from J, leaving 12 bases between. The CDR3 loop reads CASSPRGSSGNTIYF. The DNA for the CDR3 is TGTGCCAGCAGCCCCAGGGGAAGCTCTGGAAACACCATATATTTT.